The rows below give T cell receptor beta chains drawn from one sample of a study of neurological immune-mediated disorders. TCRdb processed the 5' RACE reads anew with MiXCR; each CDR3 protein has one entry. The table records 71,000 or so distinct CDR3 sequences, about 13% of them present only once. Sequenced: PBMCs. These receptors came from a female donor with HTLV-1-associated myelopathy (HAM/TSP). CDR3s leave out the opening cysteine and the closing phenylalanine or tryptophan.

13,TRBJ2-2,TRBV7-9,ASSPDRGTAGELF
14,TRBJ2-1,TRBV15,ATSRIGRGAAGEQF
9,TRBJ2-7,TRBV10-2,ASSEVYEQY
12,TRBJ1-1,TRBV5-1,ASSLTFFGTEAF
9,TRBJ2-2,TRBV28,ASSIAGELF
16,TRBJ2-1,TRBV7-2,ASSLGPRGLAGYNEQF
12,TRBJ2-2,TRBV29-1,SVQGQGNTGELF
10,TRBJ2-1,TRBV4-1,ASSRPGGAKF
14,TRBJ1-6,TRBV2,ASSPGQQNYNSPLH
15,TRBJ1-2,TRBV14,ASSRLKDRDQNYGYT
13,TRBJ2-1,TRBV25-1,ASSETAGGPGEQF
13,TRBJ2-7,TRBV7-2,ASSREGARSSEQY
13,TRBJ2-1,TRBV2,ASTNNLGGPNEQF
11,TRBJ2-2,TRBV5-6,ASSVLIVGELF
12,TRBJ2-7,TRBV19,ASSIGTGTYEQY
11,TRBJ2-3,TRBV7-2,ASSLGDLNTQY
10,TRBJ2-7,TRBV2,ASSLLSYEQY
11,TRBJ1-1,TRBV5-1,ASSLEDNTEAF
13,TRBJ1-5,TRBV12-3/TRBV12-4,ASSFGTGVNQPQH
11,TRBJ1-1,TRBV15,ATSRTSNTEAF
12,TRBJ1-2,TRBV4-1,ASSQAHERDGYT
12,TRBJ1-6,TRBV5-1,ASSLERFDSPLH
14,TRBJ1-1,TRBV5-1,ASSPGTSRMNTEAF
13,TRBJ1-1,TRBV20-1,SARESTSKNTEAF
12,TRBJ2-7,TRBV5-1,ASSSTGGVDEQY
12,TRBJ2-3,TRBV5-1,ASSLEGTTDTQY
12,TRBJ2-7,TRBV2,ASSELAGSYEQY
12,TRBJ2-1,TRBV5-1,ASSAGGRDNEQF
13,TRBJ2-7,TRBV14,ASSRTEDRRGGQY
12,TRBJ2-3,TRBV10-2,ASQVREITDTQY
11,TRBJ2-3,TRBV28,ASSLRRGDTQY
12,TRBJ2-4,TRBV2,ASSDWDRGNIQY
15,TRBJ2-6,TRBV5-6,ASSSGGGLSGANVLT
15,TRBJ1-2,TRBV10-3,AISDPTGASANYGYT
14,TRBJ2-3,TRBV5-1,ASTSPRGDGTDTQY
13,TRBJ2-1,TRBV14,ASSSDRYSYNEQF
11,TRBJ1-1,TRBV5-1,ASSLQRGSQAF
10,TRBJ2-1,TRBV9,ASSVFKDRQF
16,TRBJ2-7,TRBV7-2,ASSLEGVTAFRSYEQY
14,TRBJ2-3,TRBV20-1,SAVHSSGGATDTQY
13,TRBJ2-1,TRBV7-2,ASSLASATYNEQF